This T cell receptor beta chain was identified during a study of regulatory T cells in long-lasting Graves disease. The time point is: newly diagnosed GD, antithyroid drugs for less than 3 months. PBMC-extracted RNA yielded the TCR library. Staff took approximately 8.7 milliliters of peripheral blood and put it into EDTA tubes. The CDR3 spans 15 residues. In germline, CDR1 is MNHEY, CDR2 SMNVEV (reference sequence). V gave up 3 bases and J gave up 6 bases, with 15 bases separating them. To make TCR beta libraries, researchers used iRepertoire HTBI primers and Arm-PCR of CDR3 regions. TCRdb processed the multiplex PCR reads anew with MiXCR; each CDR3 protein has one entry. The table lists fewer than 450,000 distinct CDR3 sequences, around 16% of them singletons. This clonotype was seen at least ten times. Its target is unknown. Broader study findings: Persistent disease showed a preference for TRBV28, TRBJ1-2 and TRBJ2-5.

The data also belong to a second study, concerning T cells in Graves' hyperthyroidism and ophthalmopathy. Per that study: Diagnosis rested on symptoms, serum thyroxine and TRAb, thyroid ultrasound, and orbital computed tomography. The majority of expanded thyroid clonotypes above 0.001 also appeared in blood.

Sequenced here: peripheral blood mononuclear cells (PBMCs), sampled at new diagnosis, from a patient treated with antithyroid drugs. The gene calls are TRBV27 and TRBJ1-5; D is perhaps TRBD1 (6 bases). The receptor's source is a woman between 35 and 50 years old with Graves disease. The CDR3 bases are TGTGCCAGCAGTTTGGGAAGTGGAGGGGGTCAGCCCCAGCATTTT. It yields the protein CASSLGSGGGQPQHF.